This TCR beta chain was documented in a study of T cells in Graves' hyperthyroidism and ophthalmopathy. As for the study in general: Pretreatment peripheral blood was obtained at initial diagnosis.

Patients with ophthalmopathy all had a Clinical Activity Score of at least 3, a NOSPECS grade of at least 4 and duration under 3 months. Study outcomes and limitations: Before onset, ophthalmopathy was predicted by the model a median around 6 months earlier. Most thyroid-expanded clonotypes above 0.001 were also found in blood.

V was trimmed by 1 base and J by 1 base, leaving 7 bases between them. The CDR3 extends over 14 amino acids. Germline loops: CDR1 MNHEY, CDR2 SVGAGI. A remark on this clonotype: Its antigen remains unknown.

Template material for amplifying TCR beta CDR3 regions consisted of RNA transcripts. The study used the HTBI primer set for a first-round RT-PCR of the TCR CDR3. Via MiXCR, TCRdb re-called the multiplex PCR reads, giving one row per CDR3 protein. The repertoire holds roughly 500,000 distinct CDR3 sequences, 15% to 20% seen once, with approximately 30% in the top ten. The material sequenced was blood. The receptor was isolated from a woman in her twenties or thirties with Graves' ophthalmopathy. The chain is built from TRBV6-5 and TRBJ2-5, with D perhaps assigned TRBD1 or TRBD2 (5 bases each). Here the CDR3 DNA reads TGTGCCAGCAGTTACTATGGGACCCAAGAGACCCAGTACTTC. It codes for CASSYYGTQETQYF.